Presented here are 20 T cell receptor beta chains from one specimen sequenced in a study of T cell responses to AZD1222 COVID-19 vaccine. Profiling relied on immunoSEQ multiplex PCR, and the TCRdb table lists in-frame clones only, not all of them. The repertoire includes more than 85,000 clones, 60% to 80% of them detected once, and roughly 21% sits in the top ten. The starting material was peripheral blood, obtained on day 0 of AZD1222 vaccination. These receptors were obtained from an adult in good health.

The V call is TRBV3-1 (or the pseudogene TRBV3-2), the J call TRBJ2-2; TRBD2 matches at 12 bases. V lost 4 bases and J lost 5; bases outside the gene matches: 8. Germline V CDR1 and CDR2: LGHDT, YNNKEL (reference sequence). The CDR3 extends over 17 amino acids. The CDR3 sequence is CASSPPSGRASTGELFF. CDR3 bases: TGTGCCAGCAGCCCGCCTAGCGGGAGGGCGTCTACCGGGGAGCTGTTTTTT.

The rearrangement links TRBV30 to TRBJ1-5, with D possibly TRBD1 on 5 matching bases. V was pared by 2 bases and J by 2 bases, with 7 bases between. Germline V gene sequence: CDR1 GTSNPN, CDR2 SVGIG (reference sequence). This CDR3 comprises 13 residues. CDR3 region: CAWSMGGNQPQHF. CDR3 nucleotide sequence: TGTGCCTGGAGTATGGGGGGCAATCAGCCCCAGCATTTT.

This chain uses TRBV5-1 with TRBJ2-1; 8 nucleotides agree with TRBD1. This CDR3 region has 17 residues. V trimming: 3 bases; J trimming: 4 bases; junction bases outside the gene matches: 12. The germline CDR1 and CDR2 sequences are SGHRS and YFSETQ. The CDR3 sequence: CASSSTTGATRYNEQFF. The CDR3 DNA sequence: TGCGCCAGCAGCTCGACGACAGGGGCGACGCGTTACAATGAGCAGTTCTTC.

The rearrangement uses TRBV3-1 (or the pseudogene TRBV3-2) and TRBJ2-7; 9 bases fit TRBD2. CDR1 is LGHDT, CDR2 YNNKEL, per germline (reference sequence). The ends lost 0 bases at V and 8 bases at J; junction bases unmatched: 11. There are 16 residues in the CDR3. The CDR3: CASSQDSAGGGRKQYF. The CDR3 nucleotides are TGTGCCAGCAGCCAAGATTCGGCGGGAGGGGGAAGAAAGCAGTACTTC.

This chain uses TRBV6-2 or TRBV6-3 with TRBJ1-1; D remains ambiguous. V was cut by 6 bases and J by 0 bases, with 14 bases left in between. This CDR3 is built from 15 residues. From germline, CDR1 is MNHEY and CDR2 SVGEGT. The CDR3 reads CASSPQQLLNTEAFF. CDR3 in DNA: TGTGCCAGCAGCCCCCAACAGCTCCTGAACACTGAAGCTTTCTTT.

This clone showed up just a few times. The rearrangement uses TRBV14 and TRBJ1-6; D gene ambiguous. V shed 0 bases and J shed 3 bases, with 6 bases lying between them. Per the germline V gene, CDR1 is SGHDN and CDR2 is FVKESK. The CDR3 totals 15 residues. CDR3 sequence reads: CASSQDTYYNSPLHF. CDR3 nucleotide sequence: TGTGCCAGCAGCCAAGACACCTACTATAATTCACCCCTCCACTTT. The variable domain in full, completed from reference TRBV14 and TRBJ1-6, reads EAGVTQFPSHSVIEKGQTVTLRCDPISGHDNLYWYRRVMGKEIKFLLHFVKESKQDESGMPNNRFLAERTGGTYSTLKVQPAELEDSGVYFCASSQDTYYNSPLHFGNGTRLTVT.

J is TRBJ1-1 and V is TRBV4-3; D not certain. The germline V gene encodes CDR1 LGHNA and CDR2 YSLEER. V lost 1 base, J lost 1 base, and 13 bases lay in between. The CDR3 has 16 residues. This chain's CDR3 is CASSQGLTDQNTEAFF. CDR3 sequence (DNA): TGCGCCAGCAGCCAAGGCCTCACGGACCAGAACACTGAAGCTTTCTTT.

Written as DNA, the CDR3 is TGCGCCAGCAGCCATGTTTCCTCAGGGGGTGAAAAACTGTTTTTT. Amino acid sequence: CASSHVSSGGEKLFF. This chain connects TRBV4-3 to TRBJ1-4; 7 nucleotides agree with TRBD1. Germline trimming cut 3 bases from V and 7 bases from J; bases unmatched to any gene: 8. Germline V gene data show CDR1 as LGHNA and CDR2 as YSLEER. There are 15 residues in the CDR3.

The chain couples TRBV18 to TRBJ1-6; D remains unclear. Germline V CDR1 and CDR2: KGHSH, LQKENI. There are 14 residues in the CDR3. The V end lost 4 bases, the J end lost 8 bases, and 12 bases lay between the germline ends. The CDR3 loop is CASSQGGIDSPLHF. The CDR3 nucleotides are TGTGCCAGCTCACAGGGCGGGATCGATTCACCCCTCCACTTT.

This chain connects TRBV7-9 to TRBJ1-1, with 7 bases matching TRBD1. The V gene's germline CDR1 is SEHNR and CDR2 FQNEAQ (reference sequence). J lost 1 base, V lost 5 bases, and 4 bases had no gene match. The CDR3 totals 14 residues. The CDR3 DNA reads as TGTGCCAGCAGCCCCAGGGGGGGGAACACTGAAGCTTTCTTT. Translated: CASSPRGGNTEAFF.

The J gene is TRBJ1-5, the V gene TRBV23-1; no reliable D call. TRBV23-1 qualifies as an ORF whose function is uncertain. The CDR3 runs to 17 residues. Trimming left V 3 bases short and J 1 base short, with 16 bases between. The CDR3 loop reads CASSQDPQSTSNQPQHF. For the CDR3, the DNA is TGCGCCAGCAGTCAGGATCCCCAGTCGACCAGCAATCAGCCCCAGCATTTT.

The V and J genes are TRBV5-1 and TRBJ1-2; D might be TRBD1 (5 bases). This CDR3 has 14 amino acids. Per germline, CDR1 SGHRS and CDR2 YFSETQ. Between the trimmed V and J ends, which lost 4 bases and 4 bases, there was a span of 14 bases. CDR3 DNA sequence: TGCGCCAGCAGCCCCGGACAATCCGGCTATGGCTACACCTTC. This encodes CASSPGQSGYGYTF.

The chain links TRBV5-4 to TRBJ2-1; 10 bases match TRBD2. The CDR3 runs 15 residues. The ends lost 4 bases at V and 5 bases at J; junction bases unmatched: 6. CDR1 and CDR2 (germline): SGHNT, YYREEE (reference sequence). CDR3 DNA: TGTGCCAGCAGCCTCGGGACTAGCGTACACAATGAGCAGTTCTTC. This translates into CASSLGTSVHNEQFF. Using reference TRBV5-4 and TRBJ2-1 for the parts outside the CDR3, the full variable domain is ETGVTQSPTHLIKTRGQQVTLRCSSQSGHNTVSWYQQALGQGPQFIFQYYREEENGRGNFPPRFSGLQFPNYSSELNVNALELDDSALYLCASSLGTSVHNEQFFGPGTRLTVL.

The chain is built from TRBV4-1 and TRBJ2-5; D tentatively reads TRBD1 or TRBD2 (6 bases each). V gave up 0 bases and J gave up 5 bases, with 16 bases separating them. Germline loops: CDR1 MGHRA, CDR2 YSYEKL. CDR3 length: 16 residues. The DNA for the CDR3 is TGCGCCAGCAGCCAAGAGGTACTAGGAGGGGGGGAGACCCAGTACTTC. It encodes CASSQEVLGGGETQYF.

This chain joins TRBV6-1 and TRBJ1-5; D is uncertain. This CDR3 has 14 residues. CDR1 MNHNS and CDR2 SASEGT come from the germline V gene. V gave up 3 bases and J gave up 1 base, with 7 bases separating them. DNA of the CDR3: TGTGCCAGCAGTGATCCCGCAAGCAATCAGCCCCAGCATTTT. Translation: CASSDPASNQPQHF.

The chain couples TRBV10-1 to TRBJ2-5; 7 bases are a match to TRBD2. This CDR3 has 14 amino acids. Losses at the gene ends were 3 bases for V and 4 bases for J; bases not matched to a gene: 5. Germline CDR1 is WNHNN and CDR2 is SYGVQD (reference sequence). The CDR3 nucleotides are TGCGCCAGCAGTGAAGCTAGCGGAGTAGAGACCCAGTACTTC. Translation: CASSEASGVETQYF.

This sequence joins TRBV5-6 and TRBJ1-1; unclear D gene. The CDR3 spans 13 residues. CDR1 is SGHDT and CDR2 is YYEEEE in the germline V gene. Trimming took 0 bases from V and 0 from J, leaving 3 bases between them. The CDR3 DNA reads as TGTGCCAGCAGCTTGGCGGTGAACACTGAAGCTTTCTTT. Translation: CASSLAVNTEAFF.

The sample holds a few counts of this clone. J is TRBJ1-2 and V is TRBV7-9, with 8 bases that match TRBD1. Germline V gene data show CDR1 as SEHNR and CDR2 as FQNEAQ (reference sequence). The CDR3 is 16 amino acids. The J segment lost 3 bases and the V segment lost 4 bases, leaving 10 bases of the junction unmatched. CDR3 in amino acids: CASSSGWTGMDYGYTF. Here the CDR3 DNA reads TGTGCCAGCAGCTCCGGCTGGACAGGGATGGACTATGGCTACACCTTC.

The chain joins TRBV5-1 to TRBJ2-1; a possible D gene is TRBD1 (6 bases). The CDR3 has 12 residues. Germline loops: CDR1 SGHRS, CDR2 YFSETQ. The ends were cut back, 2 bases at V and 7 bases at J, with 7 bases in the middle. CDR3 coding DNA: TGCGCCAGCAGCTTCAGGGGTAATGAGCAGTTCTTC. It yields the protein CASSFRGNEQFF.

This clone occurred a few times. The chain recombines TRBV3-1 (or the pseudogene TRBV3-2) with TRBJ1-2; D possibly corresponds to TRBD1 (6 bases). Germline V gene lookup returns CDR1 LGHDT and CDR2 YNNKEL (reference sequence). The CDR3 is made up of 15 amino acids. V lost 1 base, J lost 0 bases, and 9 bases lay in between. In nucleotides, the CDR3 is TGTGCCAGCAGCCAAGGGTCAGGGGCTAACTATGGCTACACCTTC. Translation gives CASSQGSGANYGYTF.